The 13 T cell receptor beta chains below were found in one sample sequenced in a study of blood T cells in healthy people across ages. A second PCR of 7 to 11 cycles used a sample-barcoded 5' primer and a J-beta primer mix. From the 5' RACE reads, TCRdb called clonotypes with MiXCR, one entry per CDR3 protein. The sample lists 600,000 to 850,000 distinct CDR3 sequences, around a quarter occurring once. This sample also appeared in a second study, on T cells of mothers and their children.

Sequences were obtained from blood. These receptors were taken from a boy under 18 in good health.

This clonotype was seen only a few times. The CDR3 bases are TGTGCCAGCAAAAGTGAGGTTGGGGGTGGGGAAGCTTTCTTT. This gives the protein CASKSEVGGGEAFF. The chain has TRBV6-5 and TRBJ1-1; D might be TRBD1 (5 bases). Trimming cost V 7 bases and J 8 bases, with 20 bases left between them. Germline values: CDR1 MNHEY, CDR2 SVGAGI. The CDR3 spans 14 residues.

The chain is built from TRBV7-2 and TRBJ2-5; the D call may be TRBD1 or TRBD2 (6 bases each). In germline, CDR1 is SGHTA, CDR2 FQGNSA. The CDR3 length is 16 residues. With 6 bases removed from V and 5 bases from J, the gap between germline ends came to 22 bases. The CDR3 spells CASRTRTGKGRETQYF. The CDR3 DNA reads TGTGCCAGCAGGACCAGAACAGGGAAGGGGAGGGAGACCCAGTACTTC.

The chain has TRBV7-3 and TRBJ2-2, with TRBD1 matching over 12 bases. With 3 bases clipped from V and 4 bases from J, the junction kept 3 bases outside the gene matches. This CDR3 is built from 16 residues. CDR1 SGHTA and CDR2 FQGTGA come from the germline V gene. The CDR3 nucleotides read TGTGCCAGCAGCTTGGGACAGGGGGCAGGCACCGGGGAGCTGTTTTTT. Residues: CASSLGQGAGTGELFF. Based on the CDR3 plus reference TRBV7-3 and TRBJ2-2, the full variable domain is GAGVSQTPSNKVTEKGKYVELRCDPISGHTALYWYRQSLGQGPEFLIYFQGTGAADDSGLPNDRFFAVRPEGSVSTLKIQRTERGDSAVYLCASSLGQGAGTGELFFGEGSRLTVL.

The chain carries TRBV27 and TRBJ2-7; no reliable D call. Trimming took 0 bases from V and 6 from J, leaving 12 bases between them. This CDR3 spans 14 amino acids. Germline V gene sequence: CDR1 MNHEY, CDR2 SMNVEV (reference sequence). DNA for the CDR3: TGTGCCAGCAGTTTATCTTTTTCGGGCACCGAGCAGTACTTC. Amino acid sequence: CASSLSFSGTEQYF.

The genes are TRBV11-3 and TRBJ2-1; 15 nucleotides agree with TRBD2. Germline CDR1 and CDR2: SGHNT and YENEEA. The V and J ends lost 11 bases and 0 bases, in that order; junction bases with no gene match: 17. The CDR3 runs to 20 residues. CDR3 bases: TGTGCCGGCGCCGGCGAGGGACTAGCGGGGGGCTTGAGCTCCTACAATGAGCAGTTCTTC. The encoded protein is CAGAGEGLAGGLSSYNEQFF.

The chain combines TRBV6-1 with TRBJ2-2; D is perhaps TRBD1 (6 bases). The V end lost 6 bases, the J end lost 3 bases, and 20 bases lay between the germline ends. The germline V gene encodes CDR1 MNHNS and CDR2 SASEGT. This CDR3 has 17 amino acids. Written as DNA, the CDR3 is TGTGCCAGCAGCCTAACAGGGTCCCAAATTTACACCGGGGAGCTGTTTTTT. This codes for CASSLTGSQIYTGELFF.

In this sample, this clonotype turned up a few times. This chain joins TRBV7-6 and TRBJ1-4, with D perhaps matching TRBD1 (5 bases). The CDR3 sequence is 15 residues long. Trimming took off 5 bases at V and 8 bases at J, with 18 bases between the two ends. CDR1 is SGHVS and CDR2 is FNYEAQ in the germline V gene. In nucleotides, the CDR3 is TGTGCCAGCAGCCTGGGATCTGGGGCTGGCGAAAAACTGTTTTTT. It yields the protein CASSLGSGAGEKLFF.

The chain recombines TRBV6-6 with TRBJ2-3; TRBD2 agrees at 12 bases. From germline, CDR1 is MNHNY and CDR2 SVGAGI (reference sequence). The V gene end was trimmed by 6 bases and the J gene end by 4 bases; junction bases not matched to a gene: 5. The CDR3 sequence is 15 residues long. CDR3 nucleotides: TGTGCCAGCAGGTTAACTAGCGGGGGGTCAGATACGCAGTATTTT. The encoded protein is CASRLTSGGSDTQYF.

This rearrangement joins TRBV12-3 or TRBV12-4 to TRBJ2-7, with D possibly matching TRBD1 (5 bases). The V end lost 4 bases, the J end lost 3 bases, and 22 bases lay between the germline ends. This CDR3 spans 17 amino acids. The CDR3 sequence: CASSSLAPTALRYEQYF. The CDR3 DNA sequence: TGTGCCAGCAGTTCCCTGGCCCCGACAGCTTTACGCTACGAGCAGTACTTC.

A few counts support this clonotype. This chain uses TRBV7-9 with TRBJ2-1, with a tentative D call TRBD2 (6 bases). From germline, CDR1 is SEHNR and CDR2 FQNEAQ (reference sequence). The CDR3 runs 14 residues. V lost 4 bases to trimming and J lost 6 bases, with 13 bases between them. The CDR3 sequence is CASSSTSEGNEQFF. In DNA, the CDR3 is TGTGCCAGCAGCTCGACTAGTGAGGGCAATGAGCAGTTCTTC.

V is TRBV12-3 or TRBV12-4 and J is TRBJ2-5, with D possibly TRBD1 on 5 matching bases. The CDR3 totals 14 residues. Deletions cut 7 bases from V and 2 bases from J, with 14 bases between. CDR3 coding DNA: TGTGCCAGCACCCTGCCGCGGACACAAGAGACCCAGTACTTC. It is translated as CASTLPRTQETQYF.

This clonotype has a handful of counts. The chain combines TRBV15 with TRBJ2-7; D is uncertain. The CDR3 is 9 amino acids. The germline V gene encodes CDR1 LNHNV and CDR2 YYDKDF (reference sequence). V was pared by 8 bases and J by 6 bases, with 5 bases between. The CDR3 spells CATPSEQYF. CDR3 nucleotide sequence: TGTGCCACCCCGAGCGAGCAGTACTTC.

In its sample, this clonotype was seen a few times. V gene TRBV15 combines with J gene TRBJ1-5; tentative D call: TRBD1 (5 bases). The length of the CDR3 is 14 residues. Trimming stripped 0 bases from V and 6 bases from J, with 9 bases between. The V gene's germline CDR1 is LNHNV and CDR2 YYDKDF (reference sequence). The CDR3 nucleotides are TGTGCCACCAGCAGAGATGACGGGGGTCAGCCCCAGCATTTT. Protein product: CATSRDDGGQPQHF.